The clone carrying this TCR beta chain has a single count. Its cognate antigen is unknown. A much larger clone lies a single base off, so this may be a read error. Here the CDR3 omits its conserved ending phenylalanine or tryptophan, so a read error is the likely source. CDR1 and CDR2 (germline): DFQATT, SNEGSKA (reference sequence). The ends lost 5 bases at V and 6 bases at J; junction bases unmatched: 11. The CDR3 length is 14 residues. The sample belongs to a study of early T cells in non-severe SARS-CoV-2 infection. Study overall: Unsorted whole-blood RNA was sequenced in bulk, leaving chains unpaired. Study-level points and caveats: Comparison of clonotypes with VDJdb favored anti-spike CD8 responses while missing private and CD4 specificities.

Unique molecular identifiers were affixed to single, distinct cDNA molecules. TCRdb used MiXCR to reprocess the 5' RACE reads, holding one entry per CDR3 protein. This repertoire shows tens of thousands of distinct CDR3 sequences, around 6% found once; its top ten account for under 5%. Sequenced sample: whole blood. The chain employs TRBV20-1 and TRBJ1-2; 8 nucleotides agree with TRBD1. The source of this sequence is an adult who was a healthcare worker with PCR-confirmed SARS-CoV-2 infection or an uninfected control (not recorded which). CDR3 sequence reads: CSAPPLDRGHGYTS. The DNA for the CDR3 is TGCAGTGCTCCCCCGTTAGACAGGGGCCATGGCTACACCTCC.